The 18 T cell receptor beta chains reported below all come from one sample, sequenced in a study of blood T cell repertoires in COVID-19. Sequencing was performed with immunoSEQ multiplex PCR; in TCRdb, only in-frame clones are kept and a portion is missing. The sample yields roughly 330,000 clones, approximately 87% seen once. The specimen sequenced was PBMCs or T cells enriched from blood (not recorded which). These receptors originate from a woman younger than 45 who had recovered from COVID-19.

This chain links TRBV3-1 (or the pseudogene TRBV3-2) with TRBJ2-6; no firm D call. V was pared by 1 base and J by 4 bases, with 8 bases between. The CDR3 consists of 15 residues. Germline values: CDR1 LGHDT, CDR2 YNNKEL (reference sequence). The CDR3: CASSQVLAGANVLTF. The CDR3 coding sequence is TGTGCCAGCAGCCAAGTTTTGGCAGGGGCCAACGTCCTGACTTTC.

Regarding this clone: This sample includes further DNA sequences coding for the same CDR3. The chain recombines TRBV9 with TRBJ1-6; 10 nucleotides align to TRBD1. The CDR3 consists of 15 residues. V was clipped by 0 bases and J by 6 bases; unmatched bases: 0. Germline-derived CDR1 and CDR2 are SGDLS and YYNGEE. The CDR3 DNA sequence: TGTGCCAGCAGCGTAGGGGACAGGGGTAATTCACCCCTCCACTTT. Amino acids: CASSVGDRGNSPLHF.

There are a few counts of this clone. The genes are TRBV19 and TRBJ1-2, with TRBD1 identical over 7 bases. Germline V gives CDR1 LNHDA, CDR2 SQIVND (reference sequence). The V segment lost 10 bases and the J segment 2 bases; nucleotides outside the gene matches: 10. The CDR3 consists of 14 residues. CDR3 DNA sequence: TGTGCCACTAACCCGGGACAGCTGAACTATGGCTACACCTTC. As protein: CATNPGQLNYGYTF.

The chain combines TRBV20-1 with TRBJ1-1; D is possibly TRBD1 (5 bases). The ends were cut back, 3 bases at V and 6 bases at J, with 14 bases in the middle. CDR1 is DFQATT, CDR2 SNEGSKA, per germline (reference sequence). CDR3 length equals 13 residues. This CDR3 reads CSASPGRVAEAFF. CDR3 nucleotides: TGCAGTGCTAGTCCGGGCAGGGTTGCTGAAGCTTTCTTT.

This rearrangement joins TRBV27 to TRBJ2-1, with 11 positions matching TRBD2. Germline V lookup: CDR1 MNHEY, CDR2 SMNVEV (reference sequence). Trimming removed 4 bases from V and 7 bases from J; junction bases left unmatched: 6. The CDR3 spans 15 residues. The CDR3 coding sequence is TGTGCCAGCAGTTCCCCTAGCGGGGGGCGAAATGAGCAGTTCTTC. Protein: CASSSPSGGRNEQFF.

This clone was detected once. V usage is TRBV29-1 and J usage is TRBJ1-2; TRBD1 matches 11 bases. The CDR3 totals 14 residues. The V and J ends lost 6 bases and 1 base, in that order; junction bases with no gene match: 4. The germline V gene has CDR1 SQVTM and CDR2 ANQGSEA. Written as DNA, the CDR3 is TGCAGCGTCGGACAGGGGGCACTTAACTATGGCTACACCTTC. This encodes CSVGQGALNYGYTF.

The chain links TRBV9 to TRBJ1-5; perhaps TRBD1 as D (6 bases). The CDR3 extends over 15 amino acids. Germline V lookup: CDR1 SGDLS, CDR2 YYNGEE. Trimming pared 3 bases from V and 0 bases from J, leaving 10 bases between. The CDR3 coding sequence is TGTGCCAGCAGCGCAGGGGCTTATAGCAATCAGCCCCAGCATTTT. The encoded protein is CASSAGAYSNQPQHF.

J is TRBJ1-3 and V is TRBV15, with 9 bases identical to TRBD1. In germline, CDR1 is LNHNV, CDR2 YYDKDF (reference sequence). The CDR3 is 15 residues long. After removal of 3 bases from V and 7 bases from J, the junction contained 7 bases not matched to a gene. CDR3 bases: TGTGCCACCAGCAGGTTGGACAGGGGAGTCAACACCATATATTTT. Its protein product is CATSRLDRGVNTIYF.

The rearrangement joins TRBV5-1 to TRBJ1-2; 7 bases align to TRBD1. This CDR3 contains 14 residues. Germline CDR1 reads SGHRS; CDR2 reads YFSETQ. With 0 bases clipped from V and 4 bases from J, the junction kept 3 bases outside the gene matches. The DNA for the CDR3 is TGCGCCAGCAGCTTGGTACAGGGGACCTATGGCTACACCTTC. The encoded protein is CASSLVQGTYGYTF.

The genes are TRBV12-5 and TRBJ1-5; TRBD1 matches at 8 bases. The CDR3 has 14 residues. V was clipped by 7 bases and J by 9 bases; unmatched bases: 11. Germline V gene data show CDR1 as LGHNT and CDR2 as FRNRAP. The CDR3 here is CASAEQGGGGPQHF. CDR3 DNA sequence: TGTGCTAGTGCCGAACAGGGGGGAGGTGGGCCCCAGCATTTT. Full variable domain (missing parts from reference TRBV12-5 and TRBJ1-5): DARVTQTPRHKVTEMGQEVTMRCQPILGHNTVFWYRQTMMQGLELLAYFRNRAPLDDSGMPKDRFSAEMPDATLATLKIQPSEPRDSAVYFCASAEQGGGGPQHFGDGTRLSIL.

The rearrangement joins TRBV5-1 to TRBJ1-3; perhaps TRBD1 as D (6 bases). Deletions cut 0 bases from V and 0 bases from J, with 10 bases between. This CDR3 has 16 residues. The germline CDR1 and CDR2 sequences are SGHRS and YFSETQ. Written as DNA, the CDR3 is TGCGCCAGCAGCTTGGAGCCCAGGGGCTCTGGAAACACCATATATTTT. Amino acids: CASSLEPRGSGNTIYF.

The chain joins TRBV12-3 or TRBV12-4 to TRBJ1-1; TRBD1 agrees at 7 bases. V dropped 6 bases and J dropped 4; count of bases not matched to a gene: 5. This CDR3 region has 13 residues. The CDR3 nucleotides are TGTGCCAGCAGCTTCGACAGGGTCACTGAAGCTTTCTTT. Translation gives CASSFDRVTEAFF.

V gene TRBV3-1 (or the pseudogene TRBV3-2) combines with J gene TRBJ1-5; a weak D match, TRBD1 (6 bases). Trimming took 4 bases from V and 3 from J, leaving 16 bases between them. Germline lookup yields CDR1 LGHDT and CDR2 YNNKEL (reference sequence). The CDR3 is made up of 16 amino acids. The chain's CDR3 is CASSPGGGRNNQPQHF. CDR3 coding DNA: TGTGCCAGCAGCCCCGGGGGGGGCAGGAACAATCAGCCCCAGCATTTT.

The V gene is TRBV5-3, the J gene TRBJ1-1; D is unresolved. TRBV5-3 is marked as an open reading frame, function uncertain. The CDR3 runs 11 residues. V shed 6 bases and J shed 2 bases, with 5 bases lying between them. The CDR3 region has the DNA TGTGCCAGAACCTATAACACTGAAGCTTTCTTT. It specifies CARTYNTEAFF.

The V call is TRBV7-3, the J call TRBJ2-7, with D maybe TRBD1 (5 bases). This CDR3 is 16 amino acids long. The V and J ends lost 0 bases and 3 bases respectively, with 15 bases between them. CDR1 is SGHTA, CDR2 FQGTGA, per germline. The CDR3 sequence: CASSLTGQGSHYEQYF. CDR3 DNA: TGTGCCAGCAGCTTAACCGGGCAGGGATCCCACTACGAGCAGTACTTC.

The V gene is TRBV6-2 or TRBV6-3, the J gene TRBJ2-5; TRBD2 aligns across 8 bases. The CDR3 has 15 amino acids. With V trimmed by 3 bases and J by 0 bases, 3 bases remained unmatched. Per germline, CDR1 MNHEY and CDR2 SVGEGT. This CDR3 reads CASSYGGGNQETQYF. The DNA of the CDR3 is TGTGCCAGCAGTTATGGCGGGGGGAACCAAGAGACCCAGTACTTC.

This clone is a singleton in its sample. The chain recombines TRBV3-1 (or the pseudogene TRBV3-2) with TRBJ2-1, with 7 positions matching TRBD1. V lost 10 bases to trimming and J lost 6 bases; unmatched junction nucleotides: 12. Germline lookup yields CDR1 LGHDT and CDR2 YNNKEL (reference sequence). The CDR3 runs to 14 residues. The CDR3 region is CATRFRQGSNEQFF. CDR3 nucleotide sequence: TGTGCCACTAGATTTCGACAGGGTTCCAATGAGCAGTTCTTC.

This clone was picked up a small number of times. The V call is TRBV4-3, the J call TRBJ2-7, with TRBD2 matching 8 bases. V dropped 4 bases and J dropped 3; count of bases not matched to a gene: 5. The CDR3 sequence is 14 residues long. Germline V CDR1 and CDR2: LGHNA, YSLEER. For the CDR3, the DNA is TGCGCCAGCAGCCCGGGGACTAGAGACTACGAGCAGTACTTC. It encodes CASSPGTRDYEQYF.